One and the same sample provided the 20 T cell receptor beta chains below, sequenced in a study of cytomegalovirus exposure and HLA in healthy donors. A multiplex PCR was run with 60 Vbeta primers and 13 Jbeta primers. Some clones are missing from TCRdb's copy, which holds only in-frame ones; the method was immunoSEQ multiplex PCR. The data contain 110,000 to 150,000 clones, less than 90% of them singletons. Specimen: PBMCs. These receptors were obtained from a boy aged 2 to 9 in good health and CMV-seronegative.

V gene TRBV6-5 combines with J gene TRBJ2-1, with D perhaps TRBD2 (6 bases). CDR1 and CDR2 (germline): MNHEY, SVGAGI. There are 13 residues in the CDR3. The V gene lost 6 bases and the J gene lost 5 bases, with 11 bases spanning the gap. CDR3 DNA: TGTGCCAGCAGAGCGGGCCAGCACAATGAGCAGTTCTTC. This codes for CASRAGQHNEQFF.

V gene TRBV7-2 combines with J gene TRBJ1-5; D remains unclear. CDR3 length: 15 residues. Germline lookup yields CDR1 SGHTA and CDR2 FQGNSA. V lost 5 bases and J 2 bases, leaving 13 bases between the germline ends. The CDR3 protein is CASSRLWEGNQPQHF. CDR3 coding DNA: TGTGCCAGCAGCCGACTATGGGAAGGCAATCAGCCCCAGCATTTT.

The genes are TRBV27 and TRBJ2-2, with D possibly TRBD1 on 6 matching bases. Germline V gene data show CDR1 as MNHEY and CDR2 as SMNVEV (reference sequence). The CDR3 covers 15 residues. The V and J ends lost 6 bases and 6 bases respectively, with 17 bases between them. CDR3 DNA sequence: TGTGCCAGCAGGCCATATCAGGGGATCGCCGGGGAGCTGTTTTTT. Encoded protein: CASRPYQGIAGELFF.

This sequence joins TRBV27 and TRBJ2-1, with TRBD2 matching over 13 bases. CDR3 length: 19 residues. Germline CDR1 is MNHEY and CDR2 is SMNVEV (reference sequence). Germline trimming cut 1 base from V and 0 bases from J; bases unmatched to any gene: 6. The CDR3 is CASSLLGLAGQSSYNEQFF. The DNA for the CDR3 is TGTGCCAGCAGTTTATTGGGACTAGCGGGGCAAAGCTCCTACAATGAGCAGTTCTTC.

The chain recombines TRBV9 with TRBJ2-1; 10 positions match TRBD2. Losses at the gene ends were 3 bases for V and 4 bases for J; bases not matched to a gene: 10. Germline V lookup: CDR1 SGDLS, CDR2 YYNGEE. The CDR3 contains 17 residues. The CDR3 spells CASSGRPIAGGYNEQFF. The CDR3, as DNA: TGTGCCAGCAGCGGACGACCTATAGCGGGGGGATACAATGAGCAGTTCTTC.

The rearrangement links TRBV5-1 to TRBJ2-7, with a tentative D call TRBD1 (7 bases). The V and J ends lost 0 bases and 5 bases respectively, with 12 bases between them. The germline gives CDR1 SGHRS, CDR2 YFSETQ. This CDR3 contains 14 residues. As DNA, the CDR3 is TGCGCCAGCAGCTTGGCAGGGGGGATTCACGAGCAGTACTTC. This translates into CASSLAGGIHEQYF.

The gene calls are TRBV6-6 and TRBJ2-3; D is possibly TRBD1 (5 bases). This CDR3 has 15 residues. The V end was cut by 0 bases, the J end by 7 bases, with 14 bases between. Germline-derived CDR1 and CDR2 are MNHNY and SVGAGI (reference sequence). The CDR3 sequence is CASSYSGQGQNTQYF. The CDR3 region has the DNA TGTGCCAGCAGTTACTCGGGGCAGGGTCAGAATACGCAGTATTTT.

Only one count was recorded for this clone. The V gene is TRBV5-1, the J gene TRBJ1-1; TRBD1 aligns across 9 bases. V was clipped by 2 bases and J by 1 base; unmatched bases: 9. CDR1 is SGHRS and CDR2 is YFSETQ in the germline V gene. This CDR3 has 17 amino acids. CDR3 protein: CASSLLTQGAKNTEAFF. CDR3 coding DNA: TGCGCCAGCAGCTTACTTACACAGGGGGCGAAGAACACTGAAGCTTTCTTT.

The rearrangement joins TRBV28 to TRBJ2-7, with D possibly TRBD1 on 6 matching bases. Germline V CDR1 and CDR2: MDHEN, SYDVKM. CDR3 length: 16 amino acids. Deletions cut 4 bases from V and 1 base from J, with 17 bases between. As DNA, the CDR3 is TGTGCCAGCAGTTATCTGGGGGCAGGTATTTCCTACGAGCAGTACTTC. This sequence encodes CASSYLGAGISYEQYF.

This clone was counted only a few times. V gene TRBV19 combines with J gene TRBJ2-2; no clear D gene. The CDR3 is made up of 12 amino acids. Germline V CDR1 and CDR2: LNHDA, SQIVND (reference sequence). Between the trimmed V and J ends, which lost 5 bases and 8 bases, there was a span of 9 bases. In DNA, the CDR3 is TGTGCCAGTAGTGGAGATTGGGGGGAGCTGTTTTTT. It codes for CASSGDWGELFF.

The rearrangement joins TRBV7-2 to TRBJ2-7; D perhaps matches TRBD2 (5 bases). Trimming removed 6 bases at V and 3 bases at J, with 12 bases between. The CDR3 contains 13 residues. CDR1 is SGHTA and CDR2 is FQGNSA in the germline V gene. CDR3 DNA sequence: TGTGCCAGCAGTCTCGCGGGCCTCTACGAGCAGTACTTC. Protein: CASSLAGLYEQYF.

The V gene is TRBV29-1, the J gene TRBJ1-1, with D possibly TRBD1 on 6 matching bases. Trimming cost V 6 bases and J 1 base, with 9 bases left between them. This CDR3 has 12 residues. The germline V gene has CDR1 SQVTM and CDR2 ANQGSEA. The CDR3 region is CSVMTGNTEAFF. As DNA, the CDR3 is TGCAGCGTAATGACAGGGAACACTGAAGCTTTCTTT.

The CDR3 nucleotides read TGTGCCAGCAGTGCCGGGACAGGGGACGTAGAGACCCAGTACTTC. It yields the protein CASSAGTGDVETQYF. The chain employs TRBV6-4 and TRBJ2-5; TRBD1 matches 10 bases. CDR1 and CDR2 from the germline V gene are MRHNA and SNTAGT. Trimming removed 4 bases from V and 4 bases from J; junction bases left unmatched: 6. The CDR3 loop spans 15 amino acids.

The J gene is TRBJ2-1, the V gene TRBV7-8; TRBD2 agrees at 7 bases. Looked up from germline, CDR1 is SGHVS and CDR2 is FQNEAQ. The CDR3 totals 14 residues. V dropped 7 bases and J dropped 7; count of bases not matched to a gene: 10. The CDR3 region has the DNA TGTGCCAGCACCCTCACGGGGACTAATAATGAGCAGTTCTTC. Its translation is CASTLTGTNNEQFF.

The rearrangement uses TRBV4-2 and TRBJ2-6; 10 positions match TRBD2. The CDR3 has 22 amino acids. With 1 base clipped from V and 2 bases from J, the junction kept 17 bases outside the gene matches. Germline CDR1 reads LGHNA; CDR2 reads YNFKEQ. For the CDR3, the DNA is TGTGCCAGCAGCCAAGCACCCCCGGGACTAGCGCCCGGTAGGGCTGGGGCCAACGTCCTGACTTTC. Translated: CASSQAPPGLAPGRAGANVLTF.

The chain uses TRBV30 and TRBJ1-5; 8 positions agree with TRBD1. V trimming: 2 bases; J trimming: 3 bases; junction bases outside the gene matches: 6. CDR3 length equals 15 residues. Germline-derived CDR1 and CDR2 are GTSNPN and SVGIG (reference sequence). The DNA of the CDR3 is TGTGCCTGGAGTAAGTCGGACAGGGACAATCAGCCCCAGCATTTT. Translated: CAWSKSDRDNQPQHF.

V is TRBV28 and J is TRBJ2-4, with a tentative D call TRBD2 (5 bases). This CDR3 contains 12 residues. Germline lookup yields CDR1 MDHEN and CDR2 SYDVKM. The V and J ends lost 5 bases and 6 bases respectively, with 8 bases between them. DNA for the CDR3: TGTGCCAGCAGTCCAAGCGGAAACATTCAGTACTTC. This gives the protein CASSPSGNIQYF. Complete variable domain (other parts from reference TRBV28 and TRBJ2-4): DVKVTQSSRYLVKRTGEKVFLECVQDMDHENMFWYRQDPGLGLRLIYFSYDVKMKEKGDIPEGYSVSREKKERFSLILESASTNQTSMYLCASSPSGNIQYFGAGTRLSVL.

The gene calls are TRBV7-8 and TRBJ2-7; maybe TRBD1 (6 bases). Germline CDR1 reads SGHVS; CDR2 reads FQNEAQ. The CDR3 contains 15 residues. The V and J ends lost 5 bases and 7 bases respectively, with 21 bases between them. DNA of the CDR3: TGTGCCAGCAGCGTGATGACAGGCCCCAAAGGGGAGCAGTACTTC. Translation: CASSVMTGPKGEQYF.

The V gene is TRBV5-8, the J gene TRBJ2-1; no clear D gene. This CDR3 is built from 11 residues. Germline CDR1 SGHTS, CDR2 YDEGEE. V was cut by 9 bases and J by 9 bases, with 13 bases left in between. CDR3 bases: TGTGCCACTCACAGATTCGGTGAGCAGTTCTTC. It is translated as CATHRFGEQFF.

V gene TRBV7-2 combines with J gene TRBJ2-7; TRBD2 matches at 11 bases. The CDR3 has 16 amino acids. Losses at the gene ends were 1 base for V and 5 bases for J; bases not matched to a gene: 7. Germline lookup yields CDR1 SGHTA and CDR2 FQGNSA. CDR3: CASSLVFLSGGDEQYF. CDR3 sequence (DNA): TGTGCCAGCAGCTTAGTATTCCTTAGCGGGGGGGACGAGCAGTACTTC.